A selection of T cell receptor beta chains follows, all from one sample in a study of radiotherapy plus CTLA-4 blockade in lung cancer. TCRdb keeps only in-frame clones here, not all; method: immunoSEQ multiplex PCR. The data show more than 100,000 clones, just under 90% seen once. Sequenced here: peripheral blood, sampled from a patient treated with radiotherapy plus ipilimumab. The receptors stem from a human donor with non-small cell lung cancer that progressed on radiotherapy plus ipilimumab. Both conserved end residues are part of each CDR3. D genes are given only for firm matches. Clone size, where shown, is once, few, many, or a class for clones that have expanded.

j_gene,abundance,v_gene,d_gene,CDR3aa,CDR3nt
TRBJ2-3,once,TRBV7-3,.,CASSLQAVSTDTQYF,TGTGCCAGCAGCTTACAAGCGGTCAGCACAGATACGCAGTATTTT
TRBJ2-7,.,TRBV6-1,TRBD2,CASSEGTSGRAWGYEQYF,TGTGCCAGCAGTGAAGGTACTAGCGGGAGGGCCTGGGGCTACGAGCAGTACTTC
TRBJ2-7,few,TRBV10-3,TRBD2,CAIRRAGIGNEQYF,TGTGCCATCAGGCGAGCGGGAATAGGGAACGAGCAGTACTTC
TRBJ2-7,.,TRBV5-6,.,CASSFGGSSYEQYF,TGTGCCAGCAGCTTTGGTGGCAGTTCCTACGAGCAGTACTTC
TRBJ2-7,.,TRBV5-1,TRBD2,CASAGLAGAYEQYF,TGCGCCAGCGCTGGACTAGCGGGAGCCTACGAGCAGTACTTC
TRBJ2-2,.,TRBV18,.,CASSPQASNTGELFF,TGTGCCAGCTCTCCCCAGGCCTCGAACACCGGGGAGCTGTTTTTT
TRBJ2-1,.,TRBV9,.,CASSILSGSYNEQFF,TGTGCCAGCAGCATCCTATCCGGCTCCTACAATGAGCAGTTCTTC
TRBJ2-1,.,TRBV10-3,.,CAISEFGSSYNEQFF,TGTGCCATCAGTGAATTTGGAAGCTCCTACAATGAGCAGTTCTTC
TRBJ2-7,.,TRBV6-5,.,CASSTYEQYF,TGTGCCAGCAGTACCTACGAGCAGTACTTC
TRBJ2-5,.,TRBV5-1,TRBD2,CASSLGGRETQYF,TGCGCCAGCAGCTTGGGCGGGAGGGAGACCCAGTACTTC
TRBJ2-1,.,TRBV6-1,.,CASSPVYNEQFF,TGTGCCAGCAGTCCCGTGTACAATGAGCAGTTCTTC
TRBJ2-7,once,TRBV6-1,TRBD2,CASKYVLAGDEQYF,TGTGCCAGCAAATATGTACTAGCGGGAGACGAGCAGTACTTC
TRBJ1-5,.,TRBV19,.,CASSMGGQPQHF,TGTGCCAGTAGTATGGGAGGTCAGCCCCAGCATTTT
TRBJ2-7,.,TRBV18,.,CASSPMDSGYEQYF,TGTGCCAGCTCACCAATGGACTCCGGATACGAGCAGTACTTC
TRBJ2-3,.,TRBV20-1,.,CSANPLGTQYF,TGCAGTGCCAACCCCCTTGGTACGCAGTATTTT
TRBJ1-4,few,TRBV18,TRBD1,CASSPQQGAGEKLFF,TGTGCCAGCTCACCACAACAGGGGGCTGGGGAAAAACTGTTTTTT
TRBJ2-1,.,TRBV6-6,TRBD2,CASSYSRAGGRNEQFF,TGTGCCAGCAGTTACTCAAGAGCGGGAGGGCGAAATGAGCAGTTCTTC
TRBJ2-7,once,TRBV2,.,CASSSNRVLIYEQYF,TGTGCCAGCAGCAGCAACCGGGTCCTAATCTACGAGCAGTACTTC
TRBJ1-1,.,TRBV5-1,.,CASSPGPNTEAFF,TGCGCCAGCAGCCCTGGACCGAACACTGAAGCTTTCTTT
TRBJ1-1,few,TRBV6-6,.,CASSFPGLNLNTEAFF,TGTGCCAGCAGTTTTCCGGGACTGAATTTGAACACTGAAGCTTTCTTT
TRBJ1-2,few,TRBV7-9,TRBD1,CASSWTGDYGYTF,TGTGCCAGCAGTTGGACAGGGGACTATGGCTACACCTTC
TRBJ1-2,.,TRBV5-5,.,CASSPRIQGAYGYTF,TGTGCCAGCAGCCCACGGATACAGGGTGCCTATGGCTACACCTTC
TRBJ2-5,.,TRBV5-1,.,CASSLVLQTQETQYF,TGCGCCAGCAGCTTGGTGTTACAGACTCAAGAGACCCAGTACTTC
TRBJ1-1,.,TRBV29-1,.,CSVEDWSPNTEAFF,TGCAGCGTTGAAGATTGGTCACCGAACACTGAAGCTTTCTTT
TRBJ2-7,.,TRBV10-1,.,CASSENVGGLYEQYF,TGCGCCAGCAGTGAGAACGTAGGCGGCCTCTACGAGCAGTACTTC
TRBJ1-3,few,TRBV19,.,CASSIRGGVAGNTIYF,TGTGCCAGTAGTATAAGAGGGGGGGTCGCTGGAAACACCATATATTTT
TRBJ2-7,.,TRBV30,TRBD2,CAWSVLAGVHEQYF,TGTGCCTGGAGTGTGCTAGCGGGAGTCCACGAGCAGTACTTC
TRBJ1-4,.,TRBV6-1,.,CASSGTLFEKLFF,TGTGCCAGCAGCGGGACACTTTTTGAAAAACTGTTTTTT
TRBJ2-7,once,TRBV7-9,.,CASSLALTGTEQYF,TGTGCCAGCAGCTTAGCTCTTACAGGGACCGAGCAGTACTTC
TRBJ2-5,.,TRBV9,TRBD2,CASSVSGGRAAETQYF,TGTGCCAGCAGCGTAAGTGGCGGGAGGGCCGCAGAGACCCAGTACTTC
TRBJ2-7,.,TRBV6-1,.,CASSNALEQYF,TGTGCCAGCTCAAACGCGTTGGAGCAGTACTTC
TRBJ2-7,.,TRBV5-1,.,CASSPPVVNQRTEQYF,TGCGCCAGCAGCCCCCCTGTGGTTAATCAGCGGACCGAGCAGTACTTC
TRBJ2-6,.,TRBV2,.,CASSEGAGAGSGANVLTF,TGTGCCAGCAGTGAGGGAGCAGGGGCCGGCTCTGGGGCCAACGTCCTGACTTTC
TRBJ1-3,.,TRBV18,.,CASSPGTVDRSGNTIYF,TGTGCCAGCTCACCAGGGACGGTCGATCGCTCTGGAAACACCATATATTTT
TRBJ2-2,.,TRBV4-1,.,CASSQGGNIGTGELFF,TGCGCCAGCAGCCAAGGGGGTAATATAGGCACCGGGGAGCTGTTTTTT
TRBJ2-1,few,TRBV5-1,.,CASSLAGLNYNEQFF,TGCGCCAGCAGCTTGGCCGGGTTGAACTACAATGAGCAGTTCTTC
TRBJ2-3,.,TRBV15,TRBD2,CATSRVSLAGDMQYF,TGTGCCACCAGCAGAGTGTCGCTAGCGGGAGACATGCAGTATTTT
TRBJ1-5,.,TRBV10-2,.,CASSDYITGSSNQPQHF,TGCGCCAGCAGCGACTATATTACAGGGTCTAGCAATCAGCCCCAGCATTTT
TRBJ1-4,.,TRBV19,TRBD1,CASSIRQGNEKLFF,TGTGCCAGTAGTATACGACAGGGCAACGAAAAACTGTTTTTT
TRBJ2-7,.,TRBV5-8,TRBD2,CANPRSGGPVYEQYF,TGTGCCAACCCCAGGTCGGGAGGGCCCGTATACGAGCAGTACTTC
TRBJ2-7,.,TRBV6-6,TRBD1,CASSWDRDYEQYF,TGTGCCAGCAGTTGGGACAGGGACTACGAGCAGTACTTC
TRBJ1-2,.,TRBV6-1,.,CASSQDGNYGYTF,TGTGCCAGCAGTCAGGACGGAAACTATGGCTACACCTTC